The 13 T cell receptor beta chains listed next were all sequenced from one sample in a study of siplizumab effects on memory and regulatory T cells. This table comes from immunoSEQ multiplex PCR, and its TCRdb copy is limited to in-frame clones, with some not included. The table includes approximately 65,000 clones, roughly 83% detected once. Input material: memory CD4+ T cells sorted from blood. Receptor source: a human donor in good health.

This chain connects TRBV5-1 to TRBJ2-1; D unclear. This CDR3 region has 15 residues. V was shortened by 5 bases and J by 9 bases, with 21 bases between the two germline ends. Germline V gene sequence: CDR1 SGHRS, CDR2 YFSETQ. The CDR3 sequence is CASSFRPSSWGEQFF. The CDR3, as DNA: TGCGCCAGCAGTTTCCGGCCCTCATCTTGGGGTGAGCAGTTCTTC.

The V and J genes are TRBV2 and TRBJ2-2, with TRBD2 as a possible D gene (7 bases). The length of the CDR3 is 17 residues. CDR1 is SNHLY and CDR2 is FYNNEI in the germline V gene. Trimming shortened V by 0 bases and J by 6 bases, and 17 bases separated the two germline ends. The CDR3 DNA reads as TGTGCCAGCAGTGAAGCGTCGGGGGGCCGGCGGCCCGGGGAGCTGTTTTTT. It is translated as CASSEASGGRRPGELFF.

The chain joins TRBV5-1 to TRBJ2-3, with 7 bases fitting TRBD2. The junction had 7 bases not matched to a gene; V was cut back by 1 base and J by 5 bases. The germline V gene has CDR1 SGHRS and CDR2 YFSETQ. The CDR3 contains 15 residues. The DNA of the CDR3 is TGCGCCAGCAGCTTGTTTGCGGGAGAAGTAGATACGCAGTATTTT. Its translation is CASSLFAGEVDTQYF.

The table lists this clone with a few counts. The rearrangement joins TRBV20-1 to TRBJ1-1, with D unclear. The CDR3 contains 11 residues. Per the germline V gene, CDR1 is DFQATT and CDR2 is SNEGSKA (reference sequence). V was clipped by 0 bases and J by 1 base, with 0 bases between them. The CDR3 bases are TGCAGTGCTAGAGAGAACACTGAAGCTTTCTTT. Protein: CSARENTEAFF.

The genes are TRBV7-8 and TRBJ1-2, with D hard to call. This CDR3 is built from 14 residues. The germline V gene encodes CDR1 SGHVS and CDR2 FQNEAQ. Deletions cut 0 bases from V and 4 bases from J, with 9 bases between. The CDR3 loop reads CASSLAGESYGYTF. CDR3 nucleotide sequence: TGTGCCAGCAGCTTAGCAGGAGAATCCTATGGCTACACCTTC.

The CDR3 spells CASSIGGSAVEKLFF. The CDR3 DNA reads as TGTGCCAGTAGTATCGGCGGGTCGGCGGTTGAAAAACTGTTTTTT. The chain uses TRBV19 and TRBJ1-4; D is unclear. The V end lost 3 bases, the J end lost 7 bases, and 15 bases lay between the germline ends. The germline V gene encodes CDR1 LNHDA and CDR2 SQIVND (reference sequence). The CDR3 extends over 15 amino acids. The whole variable domain, filled in from reference TRBV19 and TRBJ1-4, reads DGGITQSPKYLFRKEGQNVTLSCEQNLNHDAMYWYRQDPGQGLRLIYYSQIVNDFQKGDIAEGYSVSREKKESFPLTVTSAQKNPTAFYLCASSIGGSAVEKLFFGSGTQLSVL.

This rearrangement joins TRBV7-5 to TRBJ1-5. TRBV7-5 is termed a pseudogene. The CDR3 length is 19 residues. CDR3 region: CARSLGVGIQVWGNQPQHF. The CDR3 nucleotides read TGTGCCAGAAGCCTAGGGGTCGGTATACAGGTGTGGGGGAATCAGCCCCAGCATTTT.

The chain is built from TRBV5-8 and TRBJ2-1; 8 bases are a match to TRBD2. CDR3 length: 15 residues. Trimming at V came to 4 bases and at J to 7 bases, leaving 10 bases not matched to a gene. Germline V gene data show CDR1 as SGHTS and CDR2 as YDEGEE. CDR3: CASSPGTSLWNEQFF. The CDR3 nucleotides are TGTGCCAGCAGCCCGGGGACTAGTCTTTGGAATGAGCAGTTCTTC.

Here the CDR3 DNA reads TGTGCCAGCAGCTTGGGACAGATGAACACTGAAGCTTTCTTT. This gives the protein CASSLGQMNTEAFF. The chain carries TRBV5-4 and TRBJ1-1; weak D call: TRBD1 (5 bases). CDR3 length equals 14 residues. Trimming removed 0 bases at V and 0 bases at J, with 6 bases between. CDR1 SGHNT and CDR2 YYREEE come from the germline V gene (reference sequence).

The rearrangement uses TRBV11-2 and TRBJ2-7; 8 bases are shared with TRBD1. CDR3 length: 15 amino acids. Germline CDR1 and CDR2: SGHAT and FQNNGV. With V trimmed by 0 bases and J by 8 bases, 9 bases remained unmatched. In DNA, the CDR3 is TGTGCCAGCAGCTTAGAAAGGGTGGACAGGGCGAAGCAGTACTTC. Amino acid sequence: CASSLERVDRAKQYF.

This chain links TRBV12-2 with TRBJ1-1; TRBD1 reflects the table's D call only, with no check against the DNA. TRBV12-2 is shown as a pseudogene. The CDR3 loop spans 15 amino acids. The CDR3 DNA reads TGTGCAAGTCGCTTAGATGATTGGCCGAACACTGAAGCTTTCTTT. It translates to CASRLDDWPNTEAFF.

The chain uses TRBV10-3 and TRBJ2-7; 12 bases line up with TRBD1. The CDR3 length is 16 residues. The V gene end was trimmed by 5 bases and the J gene end by 2 bases; junction bases not matched to a gene: 7. Germline lookup yields CDR1 ENHRY and CDR2 SYGVKD. The DNA for the CDR3 is TGTGCCATCAGTTCTCTCGGGACAGGGGGCCCCTACGAGCAGTACTTC. Translating it yields CAISSLGTGGPYEQYF.

In DNA, the CDR3 is TGTGCCAGCAGCCAAGAGGGGGTTGTGGGAGAAGGTCAGCCCCAGCATTTT. Translation gives CASSQEGVVGEGQPQHF. V is TRBV4-2 and J is TRBJ1-5; D might be TRBD1 (5 bases). V lost 0 bases, J lost 6 bases, and 18 bases lay in between. The CDR3 is 17 residues long. Germline CDR1 is LGHNA and CDR2 is YNFKEQ.